These T cell receptor beta chains were read from a single sample in a study of OX40 agonist ivuxolimab in advanced cancers. This table comes from immunoSEQ multiplex PCR, and its TCRdb copy is limited to in-frame clones, with some not included. The sample lists around 98,000 clones; around 90% were seen once. The specimen comprised CD4+ or CD8+ T cells sorted from blood, sampled in a trial of the OX40 agonist ivuxolimab. The receptors stem from an adult with an advanced solid tumor such as melanoma, head and neck, liver or kidney cancer. CDR3s include the opening cysteine and the closing phenylalanine or tryptophan.

j_call: TRBJ1-2; v_call: TRBV18; cdr3_aa: CASSPTRGRGIHGYTF
j_call: TRBJ1-1; v_call: TRBV6-1; cdr3_aa: CASSVVGVEDTEAFF
j_call: TRBJ1-5; v_call: TRBV19; cdr3_aa: CASTDGTSNQPQHF
j_call: TRBJ2-3; v_call: TRBV7-2; cdr3_aa: CASSFGGGRTDTQYF
j_call: TRBJ2-2; v_call: TRBV7-2; cdr3_aa: CASTAGSGELFF
j_call: TRBJ1-5; v_call: TRBV5-5; cdr3_aa: CASSSSGQPQHF
j_call: TRBJ1-1; v_call: TRBV28; cdr3_aa: CASSSAVTEAFF
j_call: TRBJ1-1; v_call: TRBV7-3; cdr3_aa: CASSFGPNTEAFF
j_call: TRBJ1-1; v_call: TRBV5-1; cdr3_aa: CASSLVAGQGIEAFF
j_call: TRBJ1-2; v_call: TRBV6-5; cdr3_aa: CASSPWGGDYTF
j_call: TRBJ2-5; v_call: TRBV6-1; cdr3_aa: CASSRDLQETQYF
j_call: TRBJ2-6; v_call: TRBV6-1; cdr3_aa: CASIDRFGANVLTF
j_call: TRBJ1-1; v_call: TRBV9; cdr3_aa: CASSVGSRLNTEAFF
j_call: TRBJ2-7; v_call: TRBV11-1; cdr3_aa: CASSHSRGAYEQYF
j_call: TRBJ2-3; v_call: TRBV5-8; cdr3_aa: CASGRASTDTQYF
j_call: TRBJ1-5; v_call: TRBV7-3; cdr3_aa: CASSLTGQGNQPQHF
j_call: TRBJ2-1; v_call: TRBV9; cdr3_aa: CASSVASGASEQFF